This passage covers 27 T cell receptor beta chains from one sample sequenced in a study of cytotoxic CD8 clonotypes in ibrutinib-treated CLL. The data were produced by immunoSEQ multiplex PCR, yet TCRdb's version contains in-frame clones alone and is incomplete. The sample lists 130,000 or so clones, 60% to 85% occurring once. Sequences were derived from PBMCs, sampled after 12 months of ibrutinib treatment. These TCRs come from a human donor with chronic lymphocytic leukemia.

V is TRBV2 and J is TRBJ1-5; D may be TRBD1 (5 bases). Trimming removed 7 bases at V and 2 bases at J, with 12 bases between. The CDR3 has 14 residues. Germline CDR1 is SNHLY and CDR2 is FYNNEI. The CDR3 sequence: CASTEDTGNQPQHF. The CDR3 bases are TGTGCCAGCACCGAGGACACCGGCAATCAGCCCCAGCATTTT. The whole variable domain, filled in from reference TRBV2 and TRBJ1-5, reads EPEVTQTPSHQVTQMGQEVILRCVPISNHLYFYWYRQILGQKVEFLVSFYNNEISEKSEIFDDQFSVERPDGSNFTLKIRSTKLEDSAMYFCASTEDTGNQPQHFGDGTRLSIL.

The genes are TRBV27 and TRBJ2-7, with 10 positions matching TRBD2. Germline V gives CDR1 MNHEY, CDR2 SMNVEV (reference sequence). V shed 10 bases, J shed 8 bases, and the junction held 11 bases outside the gene matches. CDR3 length: 13 amino acids. The CDR3 loop reads CATTGAGGRQQYF. DNA for the CDR3: TGTGCCACCACTGGAGCGGGAGGGCGTCAGCAGTACTTC.

This clone was detected only a few times. The chain recombines TRBV28 with TRBJ1-2, with 7 bases fitting TRBD1. The CDR3 totals 15 residues. Germline V gene sequence: CDR1 MDHEN, CDR2 SYDVKM. The V gene end was trimmed by 8 bases and the J gene end by 1 base; junction bases not matched to a gene: 10. This CDR3 is CASSPQDRLNYGYTF. As DNA, the CDR3 is TGTGCCAGCTCGCCCCAGGACAGGCTTAACTATGGCTACACCTTC.

The chain recombines TRBV6-1 with TRBJ1-2; TRBD1 agrees at 10 bases. Germline CDR1 and CDR2: MNHNS and SASEGT. The CDR3 is made up of 16 amino acids. The J segment lost 5 bases and the V segment lost 4 bases, leaving 10 bases of the junction unmatched. The CDR3 nucleotides are TGTGCCAGCAGTGGTAATCCGACAGGGGGCGCTTATGGCTACACCTTC. Its protein is CASSGNPTGGAYGYTF.

The J gene is TRBJ1-6, the V gene TRBV7-8, with TRBD1 matching over 7 bases. CDR3 length: 16 residues. The germline gives CDR1 SGHVS, CDR2 FQNEAQ. Germline trimming cut 9 bases from V and 6 bases from J; bases unmatched to any gene: 14. The CDR3 sequence: CASVNFAGTANSPLHF. In nucleotides, the CDR3 is TGTGCCAGTGTTAATTTTGCCGGGACAGCTAATTCACCCCTCCACTTT.

Written as DNA, the CDR3 is TGTGCCTGGAGTGCCTGGACGGAGGGTTGGGCGGAGGGCTACACCTTC. It codes for CAWSAWTEGWAEGYTF. The genes are TRBV30 and TRBJ1-2; D is ambiguous. This CDR3 is built from 16 residues. Germline V gene data show CDR1 as GTSNPN and CDR2 as SVGIG (reference sequence). V gave up 1 base and J gave up 8 bases, with 23 bases separating them.

V is TRBV25-1 and J is TRBJ2-3; 8 nucleotides align to TRBD2. The trim removed 4 bases at V and 0 bases at J, leaving 3 bases unmatched. Per germline, CDR1 MGHDK and CDR2 SYGVNS. The CDR3 consists of 15 residues. The CDR3 reads CASSATSGSTDTQYF. The CDR3 nucleotides are TGTGCCAGCAGTGCTACTAGCGGTAGCACAGATACGCAGTATTTT.

This chain links TRBV6-5 with TRBJ2-3, with 9 bases matching TRBD2. The germline gives CDR1 MNHEY, CDR2 SVGAGI. The CDR3 has 14 amino acids. Trimming removed 8 bases from V and 6 bases from J; junction bases left unmatched: 9. For the CDR3, the DNA is TGTGCCAGCCGGACAGCGGGGGGAAGGGATACGCAGTATTTT. This translates into CASRTAGGRDTQYF.

The chain joins TRBV25-1 to TRBJ2-5; 9 positions match TRBD1. The trim removed 2 bases at V and 1 base at J, leaving 2 bases unmatched. Germline V lookup: CDR1 MGHDK, CDR2 SYGVNS. The length of the CDR3 is 15 residues. Here the CDR3 reads CASSEGDRAQETQYF. The DNA for the CDR3 is TGTGCCAGCAGTGAAGGGGACAGGGCCCAAGAGACCCAGTACTTC.

V usage is TRBV18 and J usage is TRBJ2-1; D ambiguous. From germline, CDR1 is KGHSH and CDR2 LQKENI. V lost 6 bases and J 10 bases, leaving 7 bases between the germline ends. This CDR3 is built from 10 residues. This chain's CDR3 is CASSTTEQFF. The CDR3 nucleotides are TGTGCCAGCTCCACCACGGAGCAGTTCTTC.

This chain joins TRBV5-1 and TRBJ2-7; D may be TRBD2 (6 bases). The length of the CDR3 is 15 residues. CDR1 is SGHRS, CDR2 YFSETQ, per germline. Deletions cut 0 bases from V and 0 bases from J, with 10 bases between. In DNA, the CDR3 is TGCGCCAGCAGCTTGGCCGGGACTCCCTCCTACGAGCAGTACTTC. Translated: CASSLAGTPSYEQYF.

This clone appeared a few times. The DNA for the CDR3 is TGTGCCAGCAGCCCAAACGGACAGGCGGGCGAAAAACTGTTTTTT. Its translation: CASSPNGQAGEKLFF. J is TRBJ1-4 and V is TRBV11-2; 7 bases map to TRBD1. This CDR3 has 15 amino acids. With V trimmed by 5 bases and J by 8 bases, 11 bases remained unmatched. Germline V CDR1 and CDR2: SGHAT, FQNNGV.

The chain couples TRBV7-9 to TRBJ2-7; D uncertain. Deletions cut 2 bases from V and 3 bases from J, with 11 bases between. This CDR3 region has 14 residues. Germline CDR1 SEHNR, CDR2 FQNEAQ (reference sequence). The CDR3 region has the DNA TGTGCCAGCAGCTTACCCGGGCCGCTCTACGAGCAGTACTTC. This translates into CASSLPGPLYEQYF.

To note about this clone: In the same sample, other DNA sequences code for this CDR3. This chain links TRBV28 with TRBJ2-7; D may correspond to TRBD1 or TRBD2 (5 bases each). The germline V and J ends were trimmed by 6 bases and 7 bases, with 10 bases remaining between them. CDR1 MDHEN and CDR2 SYDVKM come from the germline V gene. This CDR3 comprises 11 residues. DNA of the CDR3: TGTGCCAGCAGCTGGGGGTTGGAGCAGTACTTC. Protein: CASSWGLEQYF.

This chain joins TRBV7-6 and TRBJ2-7; a weak D match, TRBD1 (5 bases). Germline V lookup: CDR1 SGHVS, CDR2 FNYEAQ. The CDR3 is made up of 15 amino acids. V was shortened by 1 base and J by 3 bases, with 13 bases between the two germline ends. CDR3 bases: TGTGCCAGCAGCTTAGTGTCGGACAAAAACTACGAGCAGTACTTC. Its translation: CASSLVSDKNYEQYF.

This sequence joins TRBV29-1 and TRBJ1-2; D is possibly TRBD1 (5 bases). CDR3 length: 14 residues. Germline assignment: CDR1 SQVTM and CDR2 ANQGSEA. The ends were cut back, 6 bases at V and 5 bases at J, with 19 bases in the middle. CDR3 sequence: CSVPGDSPFYGYTF. The CDR3 DNA is TGCAGCGTCCCGGGGGACTCACCTTTTTATGGCTACACCTTC.

This rearrangement joins TRBV14 to TRBJ2-1, with 7 bases aligning to TRBD1. V gave up 3 bases and J gave up 4 bases; unmatched junction bases: 9. CDR3 length: 16 residues. Germline CDR1 and CDR2: SGHDN and FVKESK. The CDR3 here is CASSQSTGVLYNEQFF. CDR3 sequence (DNA): TGTGCCAGCAGCCAGAGTACAGGGGTTCTTTACAATGAGCAGTTCTTC.

The J gene is TRBJ1-6, the V gene TRBV6-5; the D is unclear. V was cut by 0 bases and J by 7 bases, with 10 bases left in between. There are 15 residues in the CDR3. Germline CDR1 and CDR2: MNHEY and SVGAGI. The chain's CDR3 is CASSYSTAENSPLHF. Written as DNA, the CDR3 is TGTGCCAGCAGTTACTCGACGGCAGAAAATTCACCCCTCCACTTT.

The genes are TRBV25-1 and TRBJ2-7; D uncertain. V dropped 6 bases and J dropped 0 bases, with 9 bases sitting between them. The CDR3 runs 13 residues. Germline V lookup: CDR1 MGHDK, CDR2 SYGVNS. Written as DNA, the CDR3 is TGTGCCAGCAGGGTGGGCCCCTCCTACGAGCAGTACTTC. As protein: CASRVGPSYEQYF.

Note on this clone: This same CDR3 is encoded by further DNA sequences in the sample. This CDR3 reads CASSPDRNYGYTF. The CDR3 DNA is TGTGCCAGCTCACCAGACAGGAACTATGGCTACACCTTC. This chain links TRBV18 with TRBJ1-2; TRBD1 is a possible D gene (6 bases). The CDR3 is made up of 13 amino acids. Looked up from germline, CDR1 is KGHSH and CDR2 is LQKENI. V shed 2 bases and J shed 2 bases, with 6 bases lying between them.

The chain combines TRBV9 with TRBJ1-2; tentatively, D is TRBD1 (6 bases). From germline, CDR1 is SGDLS and CDR2 YYNGEE. The CDR3 has 21 amino acids. V was trimmed by 3 bases and J by 3 bases, leaving 33 bases between them. The CDR3 sequence is CASSAYRARGHGRGNYYGYTF. CDR3 in DNA: TGTGCCAGCAGCGCCTATAGGGCCCGGGGACACGGGAGGGGTAATTACTATGGCTACACCTTC.

The chain employs TRBV6-5 and TRBJ2-3, with 9 bases that match TRBD1. The CDR3 runs 14 residues. Germline CDR1 and CDR2: MNHEY and SVGAGI. V shed 0 bases and J 10 bases; nucleotides not matched to a gene: 5. CDR3 in amino acids: CASSYSGTGSAQYF. As DNA, the CDR3 is TGTGCCAGCAGTTACTCAGGGACAGGGTCTGCGCAGTATTTT.

This chain joins TRBV7-8 and TRBJ2-7; D ambiguous. V was pared by 3 bases and J by 2 bases, with 8 bases between. This CDR3 comprises 13 residues. Germline values: CDR1 SGHVS, CDR2 FQNEAQ. Here the CDR3 DNA reads TGTGCCAGCAGCTTGCAGGAGACCTACGAGCAGTACTTC. Residues: CASSLQETYEQYF.

This clone was detected a few times. The chain carries TRBV7-9 and TRBJ1-5; D is unresolved. V lost 2 bases to trimming and J lost 5 bases, with 4 bases between them. This CDR3 contains 12 residues. Germline CDR1 SEHNR, CDR2 FQNEAQ (reference sequence). CDR3 coding DNA: TGTGCCAGCAGCTTACTTGATCAGCCCCAGCATTTT. Translated, it gives CASSLLDQPQHF.

This sequence joins TRBV18 and TRBJ2-5; D ambiguous. The CDR3 loop spans 11 amino acids. Trimming stripped 6 bases from V and 2 bases from J, with 4 bases between. CDR1 and CDR2 (germline): KGHSH, LQKENI. In DNA, the CDR3 is TGTGCCAGCTCGGAACAAGAGACCCAGTACTTC. It encodes CASSEQETQYF.

The V call is TRBV19, the J call TRBJ2-1; 11 bases line up with TRBD2. The ends lost 6 bases at V and 3 bases at J; junction bases unmatched: 19. The CDR3 is made up of 20 amino acids. From germline, CDR1 is LNHDA and CDR2 SQIVND (reference sequence). CDR3 in amino acids: CASSLLGTPTSGAVYNEQFF. The DNA of the CDR3 is TGTGCCAGTAGCCTACTAGGGACGCCGACTAGCGGGGCAGTCTACAATGAGCAGTTCTTC.

This sequence joins TRBV5-1 and TRBJ2-3, with D hard to call. V shed 4 bases and J shed 2 bases, with 8 bases lying between them. The CDR3 is made up of 13 amino acids. Germline CDR1 reads SGHRS; CDR2 reads YFSETQ. The CDR3 protein is CASSDGYTDTQYF. The CDR3 region has the DNA TGCGCCAGCAGCGATGGGTACACAGATACGCAGTATTTT. Supplemented by reference TRBV5-1 and TRBJ2-3, the full variable domain reads KAGVTQTPRYLIKTRGQQVTLSCSPISGHRSVSWYQQTPGQGLQFLFEYFSETQRNKGNFPGRFSGRQFSNSRSEMNVSTLELGDSALYLCASSDGYTDTQYFGPGTRLTVL.